This is a list of T cell receptor beta chains from one sample in a study of early T cells in non-severe SARS-CoV-2 infection. TCRdb reanalysed the 5' RACE reads using MiXCR and keeps one entry per CDR3 protein. The data show fewer than 85,000 distinct CDR3 sequences, under 15% seen once. Material for sequencing was whole blood. The origin of the receptors is an adult who was a healthcare worker with PCR-confirmed SARS-CoV-2 infection or an uninfected control (not recorded which). CDR3s include the opening cysteine and the closing phenylalanine or tryptophan. The D gene is left open where the match is weak. A row's size may be missing; if present it is once, few, many or a size class.

J | V | length | size | D | CDR3 | DNA
TRBJ2-3 | TRBV28 | 17 | many | TRBD1 | CASSRNWDRGGTDTQYF | TGTGCCAGCAGCCGGAATTGGGACAGGGGTGGCACAGATACGCAGTATTTT
TRBJ2-7 | TRBV7-9 | 15 | . | TRBD1 | CASSPHRDRRHEQYF | TGTGCCAGCAGCCCCCACCGGGACAGGAGACATGAGCAGTACTTC
TRBJ2-5 | TRBV3-1 | 16 | many | TRBD1 | CASRQRTGVTQETQYF | TGTGCCAGCAGACAAAGGACAGGGGTTACTCAAGAGACCCAGTACTTC
TRBJ1-2 | TRBV12-3/TRBV12-4 | 14 | many | . | CASSLHNPLYGYTF | TGTGCCAGCAGCTTACACAACCCCCTCTATGGCTACACCTTC
TRBJ1-6 | TRBV28 | 14 | many | . | CASSLVQGNPPLHF | TGTGCCAGCAGTTTAGTCCAGGGGAACCCACCCCTCCACTTT
TRBJ2-2 | TRBV28 | 14 | many | TRBD1 | CATGTGKITGELFF | TGTGCCACCGGGACAGGGAAAATCACCGGGGAGCTGTTTTTT
TRBJ1-2 | TRBV6-2/TRBV6-3 | 12 | . | . | CASSARSYGYTF | TGTGCCAGCAGCGCAAGGAGCTACGGCTACACCTTC
TRBJ2-2 | TRBV7-6 | 16 | many | . | CASTKYSGTNTGELFF | TGTGCCAGCACCAAATATAGCGGAACGAACACCGGGGAGCTGTTTTTT
TRBJ1-2 | TRBV7-2 | 16 | . | . | CASSLVGGRTNYGYTF | TGTGCCAGCAGCTTAGTTGGGGGGAGAACTAACTATGGCTACACCTTC
TRBJ2-7 | TRBV9 | 15 | . | TRBD1 | CASSVEGTGRYEQYF | TGTGCCAGCAGCGTAGAGGGGACAGGAAGATACGAGCAGTACTTC
TRBJ1-2 | TRBV13 | 16 | many | . | CASSGGEENLAFSYTF | TGTGCCAGCAGCGGGGGCGAGGAGAACCTTGCCTTTAGCTACACCTTC
TRBJ2-1 | TRBV20-1 | 12 | many | . | CSAITPRNEQFF | TGCAGTGCTATTACCCCCCGCAATGAGCAGTTCTTC
TRBJ2-1 | TRBV3-1 | 18 | many | TRBD2 | CASSQEFVGLAGANEQFF | TGTGCCAGCAGCCAAGAGTTCGTTGGACTAGCGGGAGCCAATGAGCAGTTCTTC
TRBJ2-1 | TRBV7-9 | 14 | few | . | CASSLGTRPNEQFF | TGTGCCAGCAGCTTAGGGACCCGACCCAATGAGCAGTTCTTC
TRBJ1-1 | TRBV5-5 | 12 | many | . | CASSLGTTEAFF | TGTGCCAGCAGCCTAGGGACGACTGAAGCTTTCTTT
TRBJ2-7 | TRBV7-6 | 14 | medium-sized | . | CASSTGHYSYEQYF | TGTGCCAGCAGCACGGGACACTACTCCTACGAGCAGTACTTC
TRBJ2-7 | TRBV28 | 16 | many | TRBD2 | CASSNGGASGSYEQYF | TGTGCCAGCAGTAACGGCGGGGCTAGCGGGAGTTACGAGCAGTACTTC
TRBJ2-3 | TRBV7-2 | 16 | many | TRBD1 | CASSLVGQGITDTQYF | TGTGCCAGCAGCTTAGTAGGACAGGGTATAACAGATACGCAGTATTTT
TRBJ1-1 | TRBV24-1 | 16 | many | . | CATSDRVGDPRRGAFF | TGTGCCACCAGTGACCGAGTTGGGGACCCACGACGGGGAGCTTTCTTT
TRBJ2-3 | TRBV20-1 | 14 | many | TRBD1 | CSAQDRGPTDTQYF | TGCAGTGCTCAGGACAGGGGGCCTACAGATACGCAGTATTTT
TRBJ1-1 | TRBV6-5 | 15 | . | . | CASSYLGAQDTEAFF | TGTGCCAGCAGTTACTTAGGGGCGCAGGACACTGAAGCTTTCTTT
TRBJ1-2 | TRBV25-1 | 15 | many | TRBD1 | CASARTGTGRNGYTF | TGTGCCAGCGCCCGTACCGGGACAGGGAGGAATGGCTACACCTTC
TRBJ2-5 | TRBV9 | 16 | . | TRBD2 | CASSVGTSGSQETQYF | TGTGCCAGCAGCGTAGGTACTAGCGGAAGCCAAGAGACCCAGTACTTC
TRBJ2-1 | TRBV2 | 14 | many | . | CASKASPRGVEQFF | TGTGCCAGCAAGGCTAGCCCCAGAGGTGTTGAGCAGTTCTTC
TRBJ1-1 | TRBV20-1 | 12 | many | . | CSARQTGSEAFF | TGCAGTGCTAGACAGACGGGGTCTGAAGCTTTCTTT
TRBJ1-1 | TRBV5-1 | 13 | many | . | CASSVGLNTEAFF | TGCGCCAGCAGCGTAGGGCTGAACACTGAAGCTTTCTTT
TRBJ2-7 | TRBV11-2 | 11 | many | . | CASSLMGEQYF | TGTGCCAGCAGCTTAATGGGAGAGCAGTACTTC
TRBJ2-3 | TRBV12-5 | 14 | many | . | CASGYRGEGDTQYF | TGTGCTAGTGGTTACAGGGGGGAGGGAGATACGCAGTATTTT
TRBJ2-7 | TRBV29-1 | 14 | many | . | CSVEERASSYEQYF | TGCAGCGTTGAAGAGAGGGCAAGCTCCTACGAGCAGTACTTC
TRBJ2-2 | TRBV6-1 | 13 | many | . | CASSESVLGELFF | TGTGCCAGCAGTGAAAGCGTTCTCGGGGAGCTGTTTTTT